The table lists the clone carrying this T cell receptor beta chain with a count of one. Its antigen is not identified. These data are taken from a study of T cells in narcolepsy. In the study overall: Enrolled donors included narcolepsy type 1 or type 2 patients and healthy controls. Study-wide points: Same-patient CSF and blood CD4+ T cell clonotypes included HCRT-specific and TRIB2-specific autoreactive ones. No autoreactive T cell clone sequences appeared in some memory CD4+ repertoires.

The length of the CDR3 is 15 residues. V was shortened by 4 bases and J by 9 bases, with 22 bases between the two germline ends. Per germline, CDR1 SGHNT and CDR2 YYREEE (reference sequence). TCRdb's table, derived via immunoSEQ multiplex PCR, lists solely in-frame clones and lacks some. The table has tens of thousands of clones, just under 85% seen once; the top ten hold 0.71%. The chain is built from TRBV5-4 and TRBJ1-2, with D hard to call. The clonotype comes from a human donor with narcolepsy. Input material: CD45RA- memory CD4+ T cells from PBMCs. This CDR3 reads CASSQDSAGSGSYTF. As DNA, the CDR3 is TGTGCCAGCAGCCAAGATTCGGCAGGTTCTGGGAGCTACACCTTC.